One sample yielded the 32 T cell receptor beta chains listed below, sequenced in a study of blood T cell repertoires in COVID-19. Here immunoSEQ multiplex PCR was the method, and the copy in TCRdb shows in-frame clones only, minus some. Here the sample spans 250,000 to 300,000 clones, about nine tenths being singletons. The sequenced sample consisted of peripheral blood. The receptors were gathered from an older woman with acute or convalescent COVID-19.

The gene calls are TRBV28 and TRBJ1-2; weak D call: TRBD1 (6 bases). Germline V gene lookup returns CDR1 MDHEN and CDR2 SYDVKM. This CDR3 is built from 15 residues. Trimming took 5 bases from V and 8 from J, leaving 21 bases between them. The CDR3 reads CASSPLSGGGRGYTF. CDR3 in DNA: TGTGCCAGCAGTCCCCTCTCAGGCGGGGGCAGGGGCTACACCTTC.

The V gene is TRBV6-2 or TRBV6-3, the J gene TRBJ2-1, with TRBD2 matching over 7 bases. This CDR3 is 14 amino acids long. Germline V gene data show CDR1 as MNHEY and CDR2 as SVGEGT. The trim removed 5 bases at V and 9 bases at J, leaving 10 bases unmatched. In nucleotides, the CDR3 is TGTGCCAGCAGTGCGAGCGGGGCCTTTCGTGAGCAGTTCTTC. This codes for CASSASGAFREQFF.

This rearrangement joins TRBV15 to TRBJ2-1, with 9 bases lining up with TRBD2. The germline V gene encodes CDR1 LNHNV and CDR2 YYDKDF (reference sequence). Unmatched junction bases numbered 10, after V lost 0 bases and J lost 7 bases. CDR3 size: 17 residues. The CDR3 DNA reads TGTGCCACCAGCAGAGATCGGGCGAGACTAGCGGTGAATGAGCAGTTCTTC. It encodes CATSRDRARLAVNEQFF.

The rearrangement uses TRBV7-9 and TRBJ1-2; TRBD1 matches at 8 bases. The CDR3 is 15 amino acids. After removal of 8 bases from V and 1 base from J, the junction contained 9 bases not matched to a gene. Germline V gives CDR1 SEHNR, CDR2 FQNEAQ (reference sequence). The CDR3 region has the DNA TGTGCCAGCCAGGCAGGGGGCGCGGGTAACTATGGCTACACCTTC. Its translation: CASQAGGAGNYGYTF.

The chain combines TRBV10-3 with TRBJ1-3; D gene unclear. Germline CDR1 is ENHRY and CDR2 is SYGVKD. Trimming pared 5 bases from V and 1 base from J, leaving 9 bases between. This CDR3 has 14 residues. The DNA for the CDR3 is TGTGCCATCAGTCAGGAGGGATCTGGAAACACCATATATTTT. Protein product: CAISQEGSGNTIYF.

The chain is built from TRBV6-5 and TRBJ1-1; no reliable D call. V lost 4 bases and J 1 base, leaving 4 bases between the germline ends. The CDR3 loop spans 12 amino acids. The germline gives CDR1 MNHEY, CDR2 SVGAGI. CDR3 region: CASSSGNTEAFF. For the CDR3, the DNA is TGTGCCAGCAGTTCCGGGAACACTGAAGCTTTCTTT.

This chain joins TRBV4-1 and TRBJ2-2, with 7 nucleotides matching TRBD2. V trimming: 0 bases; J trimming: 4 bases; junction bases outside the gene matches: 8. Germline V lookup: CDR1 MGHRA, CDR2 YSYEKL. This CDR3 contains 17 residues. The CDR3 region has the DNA TGCGCCAGCAGCCAAGAAGATTGGGCTAGCGGCACCGGGGAGCTGTTTTTT. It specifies CASSQEDWASGTGELFF.

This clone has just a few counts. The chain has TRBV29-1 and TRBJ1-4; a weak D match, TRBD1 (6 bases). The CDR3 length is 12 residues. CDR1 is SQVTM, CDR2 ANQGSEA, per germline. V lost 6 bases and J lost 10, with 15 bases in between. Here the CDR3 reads CSVWDTAGKLFF. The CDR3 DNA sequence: TGCAGCGTATGGGACACGGCGGGAAAACTGTTTTTT.

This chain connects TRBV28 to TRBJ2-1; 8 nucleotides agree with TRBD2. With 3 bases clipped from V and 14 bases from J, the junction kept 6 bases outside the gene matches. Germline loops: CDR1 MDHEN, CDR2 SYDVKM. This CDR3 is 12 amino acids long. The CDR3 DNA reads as TGTGCCAGCAGTTTGGCCAGCGGGAGAAAGTTCTTC. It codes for CASSLASGRKFF.

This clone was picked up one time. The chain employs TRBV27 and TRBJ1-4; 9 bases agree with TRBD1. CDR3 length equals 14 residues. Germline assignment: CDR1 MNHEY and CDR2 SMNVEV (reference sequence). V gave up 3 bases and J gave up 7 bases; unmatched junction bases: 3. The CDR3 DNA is TGTGCCAGCAGTTTGGGACAGGGAGGTGAAAAACTGTTTTTT. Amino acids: CASSLGQGGEKLFF. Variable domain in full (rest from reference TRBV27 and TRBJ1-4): EAQVTQNPRYLITVTGKKLTVTCSQNMNHEYMSWYRQDPGLGLRQIYYSMNVEVTDKGDVPEGYKVSRKEKRNFPLILESPSPNQTSLYFCASSLGQGGEKLFFGSGTQLSVL.

The CDR3 DNA reads TGTGCCAGCAGTTGGAATAGCGGGGGGCGCTCCTACGAGCAGTACTTC. It yields the protein CASSWNSGGRSYEQYF. V is TRBV28 and J is TRBJ2-7; 10 bases map to TRBD2. V shed 4 bases, J shed 0 bases, and the junction held 6 bases outside the gene matches. The V gene's germline CDR1 is MDHEN and CDR2 SYDVKM. There are 16 residues in the CDR3.

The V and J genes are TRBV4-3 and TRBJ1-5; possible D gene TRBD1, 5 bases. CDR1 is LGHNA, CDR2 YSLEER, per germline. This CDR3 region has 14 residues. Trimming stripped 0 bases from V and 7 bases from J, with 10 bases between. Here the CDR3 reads CASSQESGWQPQHF. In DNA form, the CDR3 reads TGCGCCAGCAGCCAAGAGTCAGGGTGGCAGCCCCAGCATTTT.

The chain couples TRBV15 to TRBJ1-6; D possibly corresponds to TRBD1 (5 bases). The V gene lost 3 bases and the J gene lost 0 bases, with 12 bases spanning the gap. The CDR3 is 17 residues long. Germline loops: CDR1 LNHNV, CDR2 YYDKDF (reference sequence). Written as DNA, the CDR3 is TGTGCCACCAGCAGGGGACTGTCGAGCTCCTATAATTCACCCCTCCACTTT. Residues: CATSRGLSSSYNSPLHF.

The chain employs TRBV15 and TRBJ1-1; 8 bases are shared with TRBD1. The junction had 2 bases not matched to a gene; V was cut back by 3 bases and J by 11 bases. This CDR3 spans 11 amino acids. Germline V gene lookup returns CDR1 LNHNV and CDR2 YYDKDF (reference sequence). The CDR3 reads CATSSRGPAFF. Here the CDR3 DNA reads TGTGCCACCAGCAGCAGGGGGCCCGCTTTCTTT. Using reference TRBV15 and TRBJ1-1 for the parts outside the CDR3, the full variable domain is DAMVIQNPRYQVTQFGKPVTLSCSQTLNHNVMYWYQQKSSQAPKLLFHYYDKDFNNEADTPDNFQSRRPNTSFCFLDIRSPGLGDTAMYLCATSSRGPAFFGQGTRLTVV.

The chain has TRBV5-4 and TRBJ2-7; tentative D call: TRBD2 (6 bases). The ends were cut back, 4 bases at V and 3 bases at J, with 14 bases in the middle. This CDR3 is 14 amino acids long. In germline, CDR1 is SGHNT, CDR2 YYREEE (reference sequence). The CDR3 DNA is TGTGCCAGCAGCCCGGGGAGGAACGTCTACGAGCAGTACTTC. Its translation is CASSPGRNVYEQYF.

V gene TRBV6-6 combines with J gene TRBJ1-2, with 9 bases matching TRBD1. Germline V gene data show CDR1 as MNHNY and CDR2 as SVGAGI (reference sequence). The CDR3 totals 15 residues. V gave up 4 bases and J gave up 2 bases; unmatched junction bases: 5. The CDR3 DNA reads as TGTGCCAGCAGTTCTGTCACAGGGGGCAACTATGGCTACACCTTC. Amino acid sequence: CASSSVTGGNYGYTF.

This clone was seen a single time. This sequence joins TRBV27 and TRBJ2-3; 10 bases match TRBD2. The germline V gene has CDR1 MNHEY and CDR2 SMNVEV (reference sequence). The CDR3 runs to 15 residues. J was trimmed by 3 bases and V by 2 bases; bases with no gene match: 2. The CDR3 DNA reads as TGTGCCAGCAGTTTACTAGCGGGAGTTACAGATACGCAGTATTTT. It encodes CASSLLAGVTDTQYF.

In DNA form, the CDR3 reads TGTGCCAGCAGCGTTCCCGACCGGGACTCCTACAATGAGCAGTTCTTC. This codes for CASSVPDRDSYNEQFF. This chain links TRBV9 with TRBJ2-1, with D maybe TRBD2 (5 bases). The germline CDR1 and CDR2 sequences are SGDLS and YYNGEE. V was trimmed by 2 bases and J by 0 bases, leaving 12 bases between them. This CDR3 has 16 amino acids.

The CDR3 reads CSAAGGLGTEAFF. The CDR3 nucleotides are TGCAGCGCTGCGGGGGGGCTCGGCACTGAAGCTTTCTTT. The genes are TRBV29-1 and TRBJ1-1, with D possibly matching TRBD1 (6 bases). This CDR3 is built from 13 residues. The V end was cut by 7 bases, the J end by 4 bases, with 16 bases between. From germline, CDR1 is SQVTM and CDR2 ANQGSEA.

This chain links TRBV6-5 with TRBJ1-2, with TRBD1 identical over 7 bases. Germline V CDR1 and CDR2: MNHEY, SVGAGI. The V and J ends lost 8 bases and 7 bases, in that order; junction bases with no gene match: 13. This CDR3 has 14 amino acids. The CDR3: CASGLLEGAAGYTF. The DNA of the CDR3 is TGTGCCAGCGGTTTACTGGAGGGGGCTGCTGGCTACACCTTC.

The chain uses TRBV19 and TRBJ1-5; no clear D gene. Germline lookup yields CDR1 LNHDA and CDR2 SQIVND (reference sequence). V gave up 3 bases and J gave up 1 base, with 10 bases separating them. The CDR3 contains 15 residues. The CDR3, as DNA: TGTGCCAGTAGTATCTCCGGGTCAAGCAATCAGCCCCAGCATTTT. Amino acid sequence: CASSISGSSNQPQHF.

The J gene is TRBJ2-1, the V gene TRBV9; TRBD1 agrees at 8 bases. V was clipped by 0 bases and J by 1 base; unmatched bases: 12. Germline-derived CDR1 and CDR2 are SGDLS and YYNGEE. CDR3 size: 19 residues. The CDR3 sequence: CASSVGAGGFRGSYNEQFF. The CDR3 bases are TGTGCCAGCAGCGTAGGTGCAGGGGGCTTCCGAGGGTCCTACAATGAGCAGTTCTTC.

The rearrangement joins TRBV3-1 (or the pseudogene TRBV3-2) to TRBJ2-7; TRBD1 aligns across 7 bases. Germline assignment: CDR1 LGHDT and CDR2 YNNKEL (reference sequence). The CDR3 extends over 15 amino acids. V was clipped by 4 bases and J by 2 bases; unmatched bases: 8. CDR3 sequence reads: CASSPRIGQAYEQYF. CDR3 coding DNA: TGTGCCAGCAGCCCCCGAATAGGACAGGCCTACGAGCAGTACTTC.

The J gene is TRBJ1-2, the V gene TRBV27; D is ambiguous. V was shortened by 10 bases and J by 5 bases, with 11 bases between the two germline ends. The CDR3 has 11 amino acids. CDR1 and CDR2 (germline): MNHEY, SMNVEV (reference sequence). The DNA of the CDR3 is TGTGCCACACGACAACTGTATGGCTACACCTTC. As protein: CATRQLYGYTF.

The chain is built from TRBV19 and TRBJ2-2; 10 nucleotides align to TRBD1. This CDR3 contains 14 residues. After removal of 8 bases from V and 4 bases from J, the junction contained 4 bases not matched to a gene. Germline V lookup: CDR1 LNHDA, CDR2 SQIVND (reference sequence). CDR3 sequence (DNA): TGTGCCAGTGGGGGACAGGGGTTCACCGGGGAGCTGTTTTTT. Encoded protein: CASGGQGFTGELFF.

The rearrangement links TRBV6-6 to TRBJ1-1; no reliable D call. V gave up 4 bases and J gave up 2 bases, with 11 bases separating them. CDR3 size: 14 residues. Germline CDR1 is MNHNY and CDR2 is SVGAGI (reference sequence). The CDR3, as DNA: TGTGCCAGCAGTTTACAGTTTTCTAACACTGAAGCTTTCTTT. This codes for CASSLQFSNTEAFF.

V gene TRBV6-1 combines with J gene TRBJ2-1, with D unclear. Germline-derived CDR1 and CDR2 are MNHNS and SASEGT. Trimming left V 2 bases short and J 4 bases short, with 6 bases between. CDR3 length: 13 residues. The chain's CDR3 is CASSELRYNEQFF. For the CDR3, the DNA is TGTGCCAGCAGTGAACTCAGGTACAATGAGCAGTTCTTC.

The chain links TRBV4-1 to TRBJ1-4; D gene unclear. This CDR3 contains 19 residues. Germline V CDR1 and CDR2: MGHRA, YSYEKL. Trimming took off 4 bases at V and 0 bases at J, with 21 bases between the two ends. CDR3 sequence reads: CASSPDPPETSSTNEKLFF. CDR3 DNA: TGCGCCAGCAGCCCGGATCCCCCCGAGACATCCTCAACTAATGAAAAACTGTTTTTT.

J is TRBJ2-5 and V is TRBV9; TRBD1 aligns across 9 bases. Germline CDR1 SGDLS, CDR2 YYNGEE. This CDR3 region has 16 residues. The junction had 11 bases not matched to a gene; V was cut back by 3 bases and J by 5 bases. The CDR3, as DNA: TGTGCCAGCAGCGCCGGGACAGGGAGGTTGTGGGAGACCCAGTACTTC. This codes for CASSAGTGRLWETQYF.

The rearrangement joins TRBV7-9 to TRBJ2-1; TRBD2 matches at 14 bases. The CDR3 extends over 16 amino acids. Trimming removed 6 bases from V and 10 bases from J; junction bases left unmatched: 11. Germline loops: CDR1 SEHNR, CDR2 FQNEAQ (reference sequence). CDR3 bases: TGTGCCAGCAGTCGTACGACTAGCGGGAGGGCCGACGAGCAGTTCTTC. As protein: CASSRTTSGRADEQFF.

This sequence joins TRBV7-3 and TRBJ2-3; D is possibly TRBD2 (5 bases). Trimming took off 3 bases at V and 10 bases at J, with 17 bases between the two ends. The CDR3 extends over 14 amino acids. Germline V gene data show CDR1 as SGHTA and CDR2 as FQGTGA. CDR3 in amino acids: CASSLDGRAESQYF. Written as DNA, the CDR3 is TGTGCCAGCAGCTTGGACGGACGAGCGGAGTCGCAGTATTTT.

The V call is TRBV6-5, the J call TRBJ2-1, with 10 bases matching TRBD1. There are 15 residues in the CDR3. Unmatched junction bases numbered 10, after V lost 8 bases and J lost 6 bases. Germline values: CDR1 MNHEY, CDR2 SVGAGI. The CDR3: CASQNGGTGVNEQFF. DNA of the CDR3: TGTGCCAGCCAAAATGGGGGGACAGGGGTCAATGAGCAGTTCTTC.